The TCR beta chain under discussion was sequenced for a study of T cell responses to AZD1222 COVID-19 vaccine. The assay was immunoSEQ multiplex PCR, and TCRdb's table has in-frame clones only and misses some. The repertoire has 75,000 to 100,000 clones, approximately 88% of them found once; the top ten carry about 6%. The count of this clone is one. Antigen unknown. The germline V and J ends were trimmed by 0 bases and 3 bases, with 12 bases remaining between them. CDR1 and CDR2 from the germline V gene are PRHDT and FYEKMQ (reference sequence). This CDR3 spans 16 amino acids. Study-wide points: Unmutated variant regions are reportedly targeted by nearly half of spike-specific TCRs. Most donors were white British, females outnumbered males, and clonal diversity was possibly underestimated. At baseline, seropositivity was found in only a handful of AZD1222 recipients. The study sampled repertoires only after the peak T cell response.

Sequenced material: peripheral blood, taken on day 0 of AZD1222 vaccination. This TCR was recovered from an adult in good health. The chain couples TRBV13 to TRBJ2-1; the D gene is possibly TRBD1 (5 bases). The CDR3 nucleotides are TGTGCCAGCAGCTTAGGGGGGTCAGGGTTCTACAATGAGCAGTTCTTC. This codes for CASSLGGSGFYNEQFF.